Detailed here is one T cell receptor beta chain. The source of the sample is a study of blood T cells in healthy people across ages. Combining a sample-barcoded 5' primer with a J-beta primer mix, a second PCR ran for about 6 to 12 cycles. TCRdb called the 5' RACE reads again in MiXCR, with one record for every CDR3 protein. The sample has over a million distinct CDR3 sequences, roughly 43% seen once. V gave up 3 bases and J gave up 4 bases; unmatched junction bases: 12. The germline CDR1 and CDR2 sequences are MGHDK and SYGVNS. CDR3 length equals 17 residues. The sequence was obtained from a woman aged 18-35 years in good health. The sequenced sample consisted of blood. The genes are TRBV25-1 and TRBJ2-1, with 7 bases that match TRBD2. The CDR3, as DNA: TGTGCCAGCAGTGATCAGGACGGGGCTAGCGGATACAATGAGCAGTTCTTC. Translation: CASSDQDGASGYNEQFF.